Below are 9 T cell receptor beta chains sequenced from a single sample in a study of beta chain features in type 1 diabetes. Findings and limits, study-wide: All four CD4+ subsets from Type 1 diabetes patients carried moderately but significantly shorter TCRB CDR3s.

The authors reverse transcribed all of the isolated RNA, so sequencing captured expressed TCRB transcripts. This table comes from immunoSEQ multiplex PCR, and its TCRdb copy is limited to in-frame clones, with some not included. The table lists roughly 300,000 clones, around 9% of them singletons. For these receptors, no antigen is known. The sequenced sample consisted of central memory CD4+ T cells from blood. The origin of the receptors is a young man with type 1 diabetes.

This clone showed up just a few times. CDR3 region: CAWSRQGGSEKLFF. The CDR3 DNA reads TGTGCCTGGAGTAGGCAGGGTGGGAGTGAAAAACTGTTTTTT. The J gene is TRBJ1-4, the V gene TRBV30, with a tentative D call TRBD1 (5 bases). V was pared by 2 bases and J by 7 bases, with 14 bases between. CDR1 GTSNPN and CDR2 SVGIG come from the germline V gene (reference sequence). The CDR3 extends over 14 amino acids.

The rearrangement links TRBV28 to TRBJ1-1; no clear D gene. CDR3 length equals 14 residues. In germline, CDR1 is MDHEN, CDR2 SYDVKM. V shed 6 bases and J shed 1 base, with 12 bases lying between them. Here the CDR3 reads CASRPERENTEAFF. CDR3 coding DNA: TGTGCCAGCAGACCTGAGAGGGAGAACACTGAAGCTTTCTTT.

The chain carries TRBV6-6 and TRBJ1-5, with a tentative D call TRBD1 (5 bases). Per germline, CDR1 MNHNY and CDR2 SVGAGI (reference sequence). V lost 2 bases to trimming and J lost 6 bases, with 8 bases between them. The CDR3 is 13 amino acids. CDR3 region: CASSYGRGQPQHF. CDR3 nucleotides: TGTGCCAGCAGTTACGGTAGGGGTCAGCCCCAGCATTTT.

This clone was counted between two and nine times. This chain connects TRBV4-1 to TRBJ1-3; 7 bases match TRBD1. Germline V lookup: CDR1 MGHRA, CDR2 YSYEKL. V trimming: 4 bases; J trimming: 4 bases; junction bases outside the gene matches: 1. This CDR3 spans 13 amino acids. CDR3 in DNA: TGCGCCAGCAGCCTGGACAGGGGAAACACCATATATTTT. It yields the protein CASSLDRGNTIYF.

The V gene is TRBV29-1, the J gene TRBJ1-1, with D unresolved. Trimming left V 5 bases short and J 6 bases short, with 28 bases between. This CDR3 is built from 17 residues. CDR1 is SQVTM and CDR2 is ANQGSEA in the germline V gene. The CDR3 DNA follows: TGCAGCGTTCCTTGGGAAGAAAGTGGAGGAGACGGCGCTGAAGCTTTCTTT. Translating it yields CSVPWEESGGDGAEAFF. Using reference TRBV29-1 and TRBJ1-1 for the parts outside the CDR3, the full variable domain is SAVISQKPSRDICQRGTSLTIQCQVDSQVTMMFWYRQQPGQSLTLIATANQGSEATYESGFVIDKFPISRPNLTFSTLTVSNMSPEDSSIYLCSVPWEESGGDGAEAFFGQGTRLTVV.

This clone occurred a few times. This sequence joins TRBV9 and TRBJ1-5; 8 positions agree with TRBD1. In germline, CDR1 is SGDLS, CDR2 YYNGEE. With 0 bases clipped from V and 6 bases from J, the junction kept 8 bases outside the gene matches. The CDR3 sequence is 16 residues long. The CDR3 nucleotides are TGTGCCAGCAGCGTAGGAGCAGGGGGCGAGAGTCAGCCCCAGCATTTT. It is translated as CASSVGAGGESQPQHF. Full variable domain (outside the CDR3, taken from reference TRBV9 and TRBJ1-5): DSGVTQTPKHLITATGQRVTLRCSPRSGDLSVYWYQQSLDQGLQFLIQYYNGEERAKGNILERFSAQQFPDLHSELNLSSLELGDSALYFCASSVGAGGESQPQHFGDGTRLSIL.

This clone has only a few counts. The chain combines TRBV7-2 with TRBJ2-3, with 9 bases lining up with TRBD1. The ends lost 5 bases at V and 4 bases at J; junction bases unmatched: 7. The CDR3 sequence is 15 residues long. CDR1 and CDR2 from the germline V gene are SGHTA and FQGNSA. CDR3 protein: CASSPDGTGSDTQYF. Written as DNA, the CDR3 is TGTGCCAGCAGCCCAGACGGGACAGGGTCAGATACGCAGTATTTT.

The chain is built from TRBV5-1 and TRBJ2-5, with D perhaps TRBD1 or TRBD2 (5 bases each). Per germline, CDR1 SGHRS and CDR2 YFSETQ. CDR3 length: 16 residues. V was pared by 0 bases and J by 4 bases, with 16 bases between. The CDR3 coding sequence is TGCGCCAGCAGCTTGGCTATAGGGACCCGGGTAGAGACCCAGTACTTC. Encoded protein: CASSLAIGTRVETQYF.

This chain uses TRBV7-6 with TRBJ2-2; 9 positions match TRBD2. CDR1 is SGHVS and CDR2 is FNYEAQ in the germline V gene. J was trimmed by 6 bases and V by 5 bases; bases with no gene match: 4. The length of the CDR3 is 14 residues. In nucleotides, the CDR3 is TGTGCCAGCAGCCTCGGGACTAGCCCCGGGGAGCTGTTTTTT. As protein: CASSLGTSPGELFF.